This T cell receptor (beta chain) was observed in a study of CD8 T cells in ankylosing spondylitis. Study-level results: Disease-linked clones proved CD8+ and comparatively uncommon in peripheral blood. Typical of ankylosing spondylitis blood, it appeared, was a TCR beta motif of eight highly homologous variants.

A word on this clonotype: The target antigen is unknown.

Trimming removed 1 base from V and 6 bases from J, with 13 bases in between. The CDR3 covers 14 residues. Germline loops: CDR1 DFQATT, CDR2 SNEGSKA (reference sequence). Scientists made TCR beta libraries using quantitative 5'-RACE with molecular barcodes. TCRdb re-called the 5' RACE reads through MiXCR, storing one row per CDR3 protein. The sample consists of under 950,000 distinct CDR3 sequences, 15% to 20% of them appearing once. Input material: blood, either unsorted or a sorted T cell fraction (not recorded which). The sequence came from a male donor with ankylosing spondylitis. The V gene is TRBV20-1, the J gene TRBJ1-5; D is perhaps TRBD1 (6 bases). The CDR3, as DNA: TGCAGTGCTAGAGGCAGGGGTGAAGGTCAGCCCCAGCATTTT. This gives the protein CSARGRGEGQPQHF.